This T cell receptor beta chain was sequenced in a study of beta chain features in type 1 diabetes. Study details: The patients were much like the healthy donors in age, gender and cell yields. General study results and limits: Among all four CD4+ subsets, Type 1 diabetes patients had TCRB CDR3s that were moderately but significantly shorter.

This CDR3 contains 12 residues. CDR1 and CDR2 (germline): SGHTA, FQGNSA. Trimming took 3 bases from V and 0 from J, leaving 3 bases between them. Expressed TCRB transcripts were sequenced, since all the RNA that had been isolated was reverse transcribed. Generated by immunoSEQ multiplex PCR, the TCRdb table keeps only in-frame clones and is missing some. The table records 95,000 to 150,000 clones, around 17% of them present only once. About this clone: Its antigen is unidentified.

The sequencing input was central memory CD4+ T cells from blood. The V and J genes are TRBV7-2 and TRBJ2-7; D not resolved. This receptor was taken from a man in his thirties or forties with type 1 diabetes. CDR3 sequence reads: CASSFSSYEQYF. CDR3 DNA sequence: TGTGCCAGCAGCTTTAGCTCCTACGAGCAGTACTTC.